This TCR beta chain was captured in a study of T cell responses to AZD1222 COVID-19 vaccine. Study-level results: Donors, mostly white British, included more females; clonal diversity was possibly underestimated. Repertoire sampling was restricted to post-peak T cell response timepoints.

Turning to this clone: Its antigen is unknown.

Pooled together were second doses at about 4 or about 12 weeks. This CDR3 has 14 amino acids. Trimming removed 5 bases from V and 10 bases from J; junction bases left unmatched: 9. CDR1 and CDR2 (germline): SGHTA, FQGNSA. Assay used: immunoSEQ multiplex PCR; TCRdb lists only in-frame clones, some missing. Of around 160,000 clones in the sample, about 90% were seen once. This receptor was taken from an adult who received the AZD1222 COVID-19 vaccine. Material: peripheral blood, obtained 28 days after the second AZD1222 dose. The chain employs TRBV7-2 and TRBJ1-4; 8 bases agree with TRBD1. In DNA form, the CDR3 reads TGTGCCAGCAGCGTAACAGGGGGTCCCGGAAAACTGTTTTTT. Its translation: CASSVTGGPGKLFF. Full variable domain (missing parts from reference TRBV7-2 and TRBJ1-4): GAGVSQSPSNKVTEKGKDVELRCDPISGHTALYWYRQSLGQGLEFLIYFQGNSAPDKSGLPSDRFSAERTGGSVSTLTIQRTQQEDSAVYLCASSVTGGPGKLFFGSGTQLSVL.